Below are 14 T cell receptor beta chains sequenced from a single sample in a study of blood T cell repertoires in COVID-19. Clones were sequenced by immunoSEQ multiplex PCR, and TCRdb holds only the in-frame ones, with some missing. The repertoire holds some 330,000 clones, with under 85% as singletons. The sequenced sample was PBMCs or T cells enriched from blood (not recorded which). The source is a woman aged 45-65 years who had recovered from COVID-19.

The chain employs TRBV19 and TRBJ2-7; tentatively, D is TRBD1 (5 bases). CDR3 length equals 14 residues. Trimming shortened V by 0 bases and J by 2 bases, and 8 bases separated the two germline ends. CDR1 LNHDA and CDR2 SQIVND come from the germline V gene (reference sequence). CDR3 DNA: TGTGCCAGTAGTATAGACACAGGCCCCTACGAGCAGTACTTC. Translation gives CASSIDTGPYEQYF.

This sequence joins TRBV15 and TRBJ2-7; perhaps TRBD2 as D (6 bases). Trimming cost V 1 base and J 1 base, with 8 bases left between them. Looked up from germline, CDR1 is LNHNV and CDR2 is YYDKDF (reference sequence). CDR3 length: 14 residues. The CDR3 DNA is TGTGCCACCAGCAGAGGGGGGGTTTCCTACGAGCAGTACTTC. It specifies CATSRGGVSYEQYF.

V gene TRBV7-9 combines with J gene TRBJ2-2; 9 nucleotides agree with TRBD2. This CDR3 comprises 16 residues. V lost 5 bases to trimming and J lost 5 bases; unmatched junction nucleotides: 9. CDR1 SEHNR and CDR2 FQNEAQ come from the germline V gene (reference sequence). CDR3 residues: CASSPRGLAGTGELFF. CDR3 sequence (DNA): TGTGCCAGCAGCCCCCGAGGGCTAGCGGGGACCGGGGAGCTGTTTTTT. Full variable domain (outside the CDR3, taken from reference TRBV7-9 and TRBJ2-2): DTGVSQNPRHKITKRGQNVTFRCDPISEHNRLYWYRQTLGQGPEFLTYFQNEAQLEKSRLLSDRFSAERPKGSFSTLEIQRTEQGDSAMYLCASSPRGLAGTGELFFGEGSRLTVL.

The CDR3 loop is CSASNRALYGYTF. The CDR3, as DNA: TGCAGTGCTAGTAACAGGGCCCTCTATGGCTACACCTTC. V gene TRBV20-1 combines with J gene TRBJ1-2, with D maybe TRBD1 (6 bases). This CDR3 contains 13 residues. From germline, CDR1 is DFQATT and CDR2 SNEGSKA (reference sequence). V lost 3 bases to trimming and J lost 4 bases, with 12 bases between them.

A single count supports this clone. The CDR3 nucleotides are TGCAGCGTTGGGACAGTTGCAAACTATGGCTACACCTTC. Residues: CSVGTVANYGYTF. V usage is TRBV29-1 and J usage is TRBJ1-2, with D maybe TRBD1 (6 bases). The CDR3 loop spans 13 amino acids. The V and J ends lost 4 bases and 2 bases respectively, with 11 bases between them. The germline CDR1 and CDR2 sequences are SQVTM and ANQGSEA.

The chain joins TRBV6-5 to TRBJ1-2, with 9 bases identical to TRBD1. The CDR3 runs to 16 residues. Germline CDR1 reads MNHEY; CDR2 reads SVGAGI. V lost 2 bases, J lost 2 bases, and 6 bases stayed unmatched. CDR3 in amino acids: CASSYRGQGQNYGYTF. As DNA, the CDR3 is TGTGCCAGCAGTTACCGGGGACAGGGACAAAACTATGGCTACACCTTC.

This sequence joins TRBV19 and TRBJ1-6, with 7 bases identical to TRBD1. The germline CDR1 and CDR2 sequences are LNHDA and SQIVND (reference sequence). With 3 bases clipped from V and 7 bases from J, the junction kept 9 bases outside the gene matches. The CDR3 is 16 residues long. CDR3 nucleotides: TGTGCCAGTAGTATGGGCAGGGGGTCAATCAATTCACCCCTCCACTTT. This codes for CASSMGRGSINSPLHF.

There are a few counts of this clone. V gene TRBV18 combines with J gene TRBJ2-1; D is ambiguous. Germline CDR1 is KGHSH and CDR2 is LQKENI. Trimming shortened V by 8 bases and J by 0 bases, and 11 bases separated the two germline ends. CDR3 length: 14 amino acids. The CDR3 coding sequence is TGTGCCAGCCTAGAGACGGGCTCCTACAATGAGCAGTTCTTC. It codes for CASLETGSYNEQFF. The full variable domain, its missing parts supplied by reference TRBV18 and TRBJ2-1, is NAGVMQNPRHLVRRRGQEARLRCSPMKGHSHVYWYRQLPEEGLKFMVYLQKENIIDESGMPKERFSAEFPKEGPSILRIQQVVRGDSAAYFCASLETGSYNEQFFGPGTRLTVL.

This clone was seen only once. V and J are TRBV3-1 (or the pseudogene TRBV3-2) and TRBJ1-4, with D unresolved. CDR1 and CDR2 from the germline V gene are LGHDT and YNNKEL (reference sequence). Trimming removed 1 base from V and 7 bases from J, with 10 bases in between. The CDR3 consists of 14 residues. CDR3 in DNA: TGTGCCAGCAGCCAAGCCCCCGGTGGTGAAAAACTGTTTTTT. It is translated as CASSQAPGGEKLFF.

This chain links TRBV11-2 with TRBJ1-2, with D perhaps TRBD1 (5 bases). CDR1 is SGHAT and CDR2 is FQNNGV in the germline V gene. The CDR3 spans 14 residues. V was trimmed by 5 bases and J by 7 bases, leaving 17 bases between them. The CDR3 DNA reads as TGTGCCAGCAGCGCGGACACACAAAAGGGTGGCTACACCTTC. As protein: CASSADTQKGGYTF.

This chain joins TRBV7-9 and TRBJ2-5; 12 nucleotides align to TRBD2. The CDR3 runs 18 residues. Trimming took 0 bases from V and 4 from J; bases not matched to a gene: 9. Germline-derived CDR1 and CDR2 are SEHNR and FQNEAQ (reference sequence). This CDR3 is CASSLARASGRVGETQYF. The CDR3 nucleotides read TGTGCCAGCAGCTTAGCCCGGGCTAGCGGGAGGGTCGGAGAGACCCAGTACTTC. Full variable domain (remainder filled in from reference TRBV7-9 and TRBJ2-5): DTGVSQNPRHKITKRGQNVTFRCDPISEHNRLYWYRQTLGQGPEFLTYFQNEAQLEKSRLLSDRFSAERPKGSFSTLEIQRTEQGDSAMYLCASSLARASGRVGETQYFGPGTRLLVL.

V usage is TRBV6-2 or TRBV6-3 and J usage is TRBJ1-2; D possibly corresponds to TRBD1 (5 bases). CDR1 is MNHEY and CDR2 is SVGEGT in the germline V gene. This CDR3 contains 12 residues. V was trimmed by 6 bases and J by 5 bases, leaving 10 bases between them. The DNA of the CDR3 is TGTGCCAGCAGCCGCGACAGATATGGCTACACCTTC. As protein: CASSRDRYGYTF.

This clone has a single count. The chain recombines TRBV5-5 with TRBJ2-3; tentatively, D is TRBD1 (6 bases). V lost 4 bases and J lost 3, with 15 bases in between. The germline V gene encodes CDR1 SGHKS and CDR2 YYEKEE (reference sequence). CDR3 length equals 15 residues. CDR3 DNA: TGTGCCAGCAGCCTGAGGGACACCACAACAGATACGCAGTATTTT. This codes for CASSLRDTTTDTQYF.

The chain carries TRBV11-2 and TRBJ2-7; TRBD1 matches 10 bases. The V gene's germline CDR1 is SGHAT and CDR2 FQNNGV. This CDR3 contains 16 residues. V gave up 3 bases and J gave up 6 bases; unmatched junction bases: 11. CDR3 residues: CASSFLAGTGVREQYF. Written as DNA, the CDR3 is TGTGCCAGCAGCTTCTTGGCTGGGACAGGGGTGCGCGAGCAGTACTTC.